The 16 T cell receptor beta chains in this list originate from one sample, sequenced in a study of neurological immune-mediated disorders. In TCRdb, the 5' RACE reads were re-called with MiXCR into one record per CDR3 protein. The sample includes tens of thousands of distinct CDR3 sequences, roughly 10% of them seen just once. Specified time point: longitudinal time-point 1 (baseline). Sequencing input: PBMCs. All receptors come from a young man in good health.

CDR3 DNA: TGCAGCGCTATACCCGACATCCTCTCTGGAAACACCATATATTTT. Residues: CSAIPDILSGNTIYF. V gene TRBV29-1 combines with J gene TRBJ1-3; D not certain. The CDR3 is 15 residues long. The V end was cut by 7 bases, the J end by 0 bases, with 16 bases between. Germline CDR1 SQVTM, CDR2 ANQGSEA.

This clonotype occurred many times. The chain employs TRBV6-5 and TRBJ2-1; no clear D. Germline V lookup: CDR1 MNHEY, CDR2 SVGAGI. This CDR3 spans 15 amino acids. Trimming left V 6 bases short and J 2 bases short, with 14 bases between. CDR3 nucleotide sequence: TGTGCCAGCAGCCGCGTAGTACCCCCCTACAATGAGCAGTTCTTC. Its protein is CASSRVVPPYNEQFF.

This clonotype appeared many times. In DNA, the CDR3 is TGTGCCAGCAGCTTATGGACAGGGGGGAGGACTGAAGCTTTCTTT. As protein: CASSLWTGGRTEAFF. This chain uses TRBV7-2 with TRBJ1-1, with 10 nucleotides matching TRBD1. The J segment lost 5 bases and the V segment lost 2 bases, leaving 5 bases of the junction unmatched. The CDR3 has 15 residues. The germline V gene has CDR1 SGHTA and CDR2 FQGNSA.

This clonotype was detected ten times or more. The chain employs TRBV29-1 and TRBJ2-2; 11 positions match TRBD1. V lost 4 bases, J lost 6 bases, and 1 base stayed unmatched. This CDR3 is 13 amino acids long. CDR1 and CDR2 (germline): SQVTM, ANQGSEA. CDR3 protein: CSVGTGGPGELFF. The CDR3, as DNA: TGCAGCGTTGGGACAGGGGGCCCCGGGGAGCTGTTTTTT.

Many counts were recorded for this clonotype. CDR3 bases: TGTGCCAGCTCACCATCTAACGGTCCGGACACTGAAGCTTTCTTT. Protein product: CASSPSNGPDTEAFF. The chain employs TRBV18 and TRBJ1-1; no clear D. V dropped 2 bases and J dropped 3 bases, with 13 bases sitting between them. The CDR3 spans 15 residues. Germline-derived CDR1 and CDR2 are KGHSH and LQKENI.

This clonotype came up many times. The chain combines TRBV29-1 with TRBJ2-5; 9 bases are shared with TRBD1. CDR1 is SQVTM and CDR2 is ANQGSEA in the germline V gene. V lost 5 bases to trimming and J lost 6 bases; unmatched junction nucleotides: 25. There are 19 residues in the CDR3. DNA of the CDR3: TGCAGCGTTCCAATTACCTTTTCTCTAGACGACAGGGGGATAAAGACCCAGTACTTC. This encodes CSVPITFSLDDRGIKTQYF. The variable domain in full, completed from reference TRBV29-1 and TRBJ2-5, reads SAVISQKPSRDICQRGTSLTIQCQVDSQVTMMFWYRQQPGQSLTLIATANQGSEATYESGFVIDKFPISRPNLTFSTLTVSNMSPEDSSIYLCSVPITFSLDDRGIKTQYFGPGTRLLVL.

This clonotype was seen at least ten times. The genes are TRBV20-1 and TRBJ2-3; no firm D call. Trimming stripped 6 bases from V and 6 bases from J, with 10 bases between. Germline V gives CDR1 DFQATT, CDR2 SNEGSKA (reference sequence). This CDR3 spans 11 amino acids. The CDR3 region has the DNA TGCAGTGCCCGCCTTGGGGATACGCAGTATTTT. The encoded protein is CSARLGDTQYF.

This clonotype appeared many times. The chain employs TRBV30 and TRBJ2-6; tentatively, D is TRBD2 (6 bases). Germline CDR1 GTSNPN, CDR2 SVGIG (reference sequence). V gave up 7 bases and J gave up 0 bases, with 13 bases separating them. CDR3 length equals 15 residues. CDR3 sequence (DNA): TGTGCCTCTTCAGACGGGAGCTCTGGGGCCAACGTCCTGACTTTC. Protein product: CASSDGSSGANVLTF.

CDR3 in DNA: TGTGCCAGCAGCTTAAGGGGGGGCTTCACAGATACGCAGTATTTT. It is translated as CASSLRGGFTDTQYF. The J gene is TRBJ2-3, the V gene TRBV7-2, with TRBD2 as a possible D gene (7 bases). The germline V and J ends were trimmed by 2 bases and 2 bases, with 11 bases remaining between them. Per the germline V gene, CDR1 is SGHTA and CDR2 is FQGNSA. This CDR3 contains 15 residues.

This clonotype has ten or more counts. The CDR3 protein is CSARKKAETQYF. The CDR3 region has the DNA TGCAGTGCTAGAAAAAAGGCGGAGACCCAGTACTTC. The chain recombines TRBV20-1 with TRBJ2-5; D gene ambiguous. The CDR3 runs 12 residues. The germline V gene encodes CDR1 DFQATT and CDR2 SNEGSKA (reference sequence). V was cut by 2 bases and J by 5 bases, with 9 bases left in between.

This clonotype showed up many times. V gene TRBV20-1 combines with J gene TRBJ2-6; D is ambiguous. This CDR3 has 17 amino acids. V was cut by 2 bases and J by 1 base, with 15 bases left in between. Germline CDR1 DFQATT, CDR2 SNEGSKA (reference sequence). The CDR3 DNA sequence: TGCAGTGCTAGAAAGCTTGGATTGGGATCTGGGGCCAACGTCCTGACTTTC. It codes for CSARKLGLGSGANVLTF.

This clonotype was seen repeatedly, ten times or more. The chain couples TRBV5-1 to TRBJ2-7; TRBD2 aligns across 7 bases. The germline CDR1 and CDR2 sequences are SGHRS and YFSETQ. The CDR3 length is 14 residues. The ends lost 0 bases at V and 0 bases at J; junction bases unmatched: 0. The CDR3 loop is CASSLGTSSYEQYF. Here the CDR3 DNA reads TGCGCCAGCAGCTTGGGGACTAGCTCCTACGAGCAGTACTTC. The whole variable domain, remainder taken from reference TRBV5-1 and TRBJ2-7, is KAGVTQTPRYLIKTRGQQVTLSCSPISGHRSVSWYQQTPGQGLQFLFEYFSETQRNKGNFPGRFSGRQFSNSRSEMNVSTLELGDSALYLCASSLGTSSYEQYFGPGTRLTVT.

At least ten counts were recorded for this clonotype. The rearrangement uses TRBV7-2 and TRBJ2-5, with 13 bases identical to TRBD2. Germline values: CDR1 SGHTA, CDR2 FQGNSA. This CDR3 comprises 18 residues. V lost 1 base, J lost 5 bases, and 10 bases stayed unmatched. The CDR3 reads CASSLGVGTSGKRETQYF. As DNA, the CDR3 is TGTGCCAGCAGCTTAGGCGTAGGGACTAGCGGGAAGCGGGAGACCCAGTACTTC.

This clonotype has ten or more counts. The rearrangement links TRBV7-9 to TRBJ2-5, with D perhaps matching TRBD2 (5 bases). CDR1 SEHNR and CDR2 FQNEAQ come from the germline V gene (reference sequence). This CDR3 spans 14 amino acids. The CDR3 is CAGNPLEVVETQYF. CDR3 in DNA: TGTGCGGGAAACCCCCTGGAGGTGGTTGAGACCCAGTACTTC. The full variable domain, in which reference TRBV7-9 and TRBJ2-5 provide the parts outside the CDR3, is DTGVSQNPRHKITKRGQNVTFRCDPISEHNRLYWYRQTLGQGPEFLTYFQNEAQLEKSRLLSDRFSAERPKGSFSTLEIQRTEQGDSAMYLCAGNPLEVVETQYFGPGTRLLVL.

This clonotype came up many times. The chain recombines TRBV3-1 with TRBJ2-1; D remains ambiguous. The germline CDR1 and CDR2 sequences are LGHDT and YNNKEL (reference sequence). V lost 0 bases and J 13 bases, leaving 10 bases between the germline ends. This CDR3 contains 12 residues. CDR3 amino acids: CASSQDRHGQFF. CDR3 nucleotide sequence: TGTGCCAGCAGCCAAGATCGGCACGGTCAGTTCTTC.

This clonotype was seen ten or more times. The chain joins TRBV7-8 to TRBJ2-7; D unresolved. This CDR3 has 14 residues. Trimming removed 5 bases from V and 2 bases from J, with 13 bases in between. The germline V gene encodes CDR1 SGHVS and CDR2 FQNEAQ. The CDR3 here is CASSPWPGAYEQYF. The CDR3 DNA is TGTGCCAGCAGCCCTTGGCCTGGGGCCTACGAGCAGTACTTC.